Below, one TCR beta chain is given with its context. Its antigen remains unknown. The data originate from a study of blood T cells in healthy people across ages. Study results and limitations: The recorded TCR beta diversity per million T cells decreased in a roughly linear manner with age. More naive CD4+ cells and higher diversity were found in long-lived than in aged donors.

Each sample yielded at least 6 million isolated PBMCs. V was cut by 0 bases and J by 4 bases, with 15 bases left in between. Germline assignment: CDR1 MNHNY and CDR2 SVGAGI (reference sequence). This CDR3 comprises 16 residues. Using a J-beta primer mix together with a sample-barcoded 5' primer, a second PCR was run for roughly 7 to 12 cycles. In TCRdb, the 5' RACE reads were re-called with MiXCR into one record per CDR3 protein. The sample consists of approximately 800,000 distinct CDR3 sequences, about 53% of them appearing once. The rearrangement uses TRBV6-6 and TRBJ1-2; D is possibly TRBD1 (6 bases). The specimen was blood. This clonotype was sampled from a man older than 75 in good health. The CDR3 DNA is TGTGCCAGCAGTTACTCGACGGCAGGGGCCCTCTATGGCTACACCTTC. As protein: CASSYSTAGALYGYTF.